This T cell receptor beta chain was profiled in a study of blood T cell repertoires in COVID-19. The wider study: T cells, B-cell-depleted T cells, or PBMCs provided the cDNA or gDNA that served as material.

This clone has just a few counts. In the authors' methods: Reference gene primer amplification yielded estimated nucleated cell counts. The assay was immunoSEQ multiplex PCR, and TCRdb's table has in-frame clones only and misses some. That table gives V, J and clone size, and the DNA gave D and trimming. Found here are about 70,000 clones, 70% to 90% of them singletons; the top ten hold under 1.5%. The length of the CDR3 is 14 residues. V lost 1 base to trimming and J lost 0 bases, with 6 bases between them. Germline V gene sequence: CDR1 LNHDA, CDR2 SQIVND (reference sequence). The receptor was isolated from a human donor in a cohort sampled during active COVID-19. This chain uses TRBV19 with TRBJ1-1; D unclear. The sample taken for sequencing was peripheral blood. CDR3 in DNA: TGTGCCAGTAGTATAGGGCAGGTGAACACTGAAGCTTTCTTT. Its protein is CASSIGQVNTEAFF.